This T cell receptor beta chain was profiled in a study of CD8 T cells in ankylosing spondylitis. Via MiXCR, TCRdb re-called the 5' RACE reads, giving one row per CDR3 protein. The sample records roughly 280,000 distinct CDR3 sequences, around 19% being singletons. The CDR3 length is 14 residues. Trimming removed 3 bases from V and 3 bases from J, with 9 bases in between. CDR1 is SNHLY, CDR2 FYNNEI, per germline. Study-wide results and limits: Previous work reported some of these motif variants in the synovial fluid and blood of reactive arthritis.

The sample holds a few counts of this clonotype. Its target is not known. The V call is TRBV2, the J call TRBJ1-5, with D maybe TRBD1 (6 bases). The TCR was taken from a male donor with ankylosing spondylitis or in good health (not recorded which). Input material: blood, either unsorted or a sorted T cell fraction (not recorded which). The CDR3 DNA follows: TGTGCCAGCAGTGACGGACAGTTCAATCAGCCCCAGCATTTT. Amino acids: CASSDGQFNQPQHF. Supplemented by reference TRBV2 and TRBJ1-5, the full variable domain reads EPEVTQTPSHQVTQMGQEVILRCVPISNHLYFYWYRQILGQKVEFLVSFYNNEISEKSEIFDDQFSVERPDGSNFTLKIRSTKLEDSAMYFCASSDGQFNQPQHFGDGTRLSIL.